Listed below are T cell receptor beta chains from one sample, sequenced in a study of T-cell memory formation after mild COVID-19. TCRdb used MiXCR to reprocess the 5' RACE reads, holding one entry per CDR3 protein. The data contain 300,000 to 350,000 distinct CDR3 sequences, roughly 13% of them singletons. Sequencing input: PBMCs or a T cell subset sorted from them (not recorded which). The receptors shown here come from a man younger than 35 who had mild COVID-19 (a few samples of this study predate the infection). Cell type and time point are not known. The CDR3 runs from the conserved cysteine through the conserved F or W. The D gene is left open where the match is weak. Clone size, where shown, is once, few, many, or a class for clones that have expanded.

V gene	J gene	clone size	D gene	CDR3 protein	CDR3 DNA
TRBV9	TRBJ2-3	few	TRBD2	CASSPTGGLYDTQYF	TGTGCCAGCAGCCCGACGGGGGGGCTTTACGATACGCAGTATTTT
TRBV7-9	TRBJ2-5	few	NA	CASSETVNSETQYF	TGTGCCAGCAGCGAAACAGTCAACTCGGAGACCCAGTACTTC
TRBV5-6	TRBJ2-5	few	TRBD2	CASSHAGSGGETQYF	TGTGCCAGCAGTCATGCTGGGAGCGGGGGGGAGACCCAGTACTTC
TRBV27	TRBJ2-7	few	NA	CASKQGVAYEQYF	TGTGCCAGCAAACAGGGAGTTGCGTACGAGCAGTACTTC
TRBV7-2	TRBJ2-1	few	NA	CASGLGGGYNEQFF	TGTGCCAGTGGTTTGGGGGGAGGCTACAATGAGCAGTTCTTC
TRBV4-3	TRBJ2-3	NA	NA	CASSPEEGNTQYF	TGCGCCAGCAGCCCCGAGGAGGGGAATACGCAGTATTTT
TRBV9	TRBJ2-2	NA	TRBD2	CSSTQAGSGTGELFF	TGTTCCAGCACCCAAGCGGGATCGGGCACCGGGGAGCTGTTTTTT
TRBV4-3	TRBJ2-1	few	NA	CASSQEGRWEYNEQFF	TGCGCCAGCAGCCAAGAGGGAAGGTGGGAGTACAATGAGCAGTTCTTC
TRBV4-2	TRBJ2-3	few	NA	CASSQDSGSTDTQYF	TGTGCCAGCAGCCAAGATAGCGGTAGCACAGATACGCAGTATTTT
TRBV9	TRBJ2-3	NA	TRBD1	CASSVRQGGTDTQYF	TGTGCCAGCAGCGTGCGACAGGGCGGCACAGATACGCAGTATTTT
TRBV4-3	TRBJ1-2	NA	TRBD1	CASSSTGAWGYTF	TGCGCCAGCAGTTCCACAGGGGCTTGGGGCTACACCTTC
TRBV20-1	TRBJ1-4	few	NA	CSAWTATNEKLFF	TGCAGTGCTTGGACAGCAACTAATGAAAAACTGTTTTTT
TRBV4-1	TRBJ2-1	many	TRBD1	CASSLHGTGLDEQFF	TGCGCCAGCAGCCTTCATGGGACAGGGTTGGATGAGCAGTTCTTC
TRBV15	TRBJ2-3	NA	TRBD2	CATSRGSGGAGDTQYF	TGTGCCACCAGCAGAGGTAGCGGGGGGGCGGGAGATACGCAGTATTTT
TRBV24-1	TRBJ2-3	NA	NA	CATSDPAATDTQYF	TGTGCCACCAGTGACCCTGCGGCAACAGATACGCAGTATTTT
TRBV4-3	TRBJ2-1	many	NA	CASSQERGSSSYNEQFF	TGCGCCAGCAGCCAAGAAAGGGGCTCTAGCTCCTACAATGAGCAGTTCTTC
TRBV7-2	TRBJ1-5	few	NA	CASSSDWAAGISAQHF	TGTGCCAGCAGCTCCGATTGGGCGGCGGGGATTTCAGCCCAGCATTTT
TRBV6-2/TRBV6-3	TRBJ1-1	few	NA	CASRPDRSTEAFF	TGTGCCAGCAGACCCGACAGGAGCACTGAAGCTTTCTTT
TRBV12-5	TRBJ2-2	NA	NA	CASGSGQSNTGELFF	TGTGCTAGTGGCTCCGGACAGAGCAACACCGGGGAGCTGTTTTTT
TRBV7-9	TRBJ2-5	few	TRBD1	CASSFRTGSSGTQYF	TGTGCCAGCAGCTTCCGGACAGGGTCCTCGGGGACCCAGTACTTC
TRBV12-3/TRBV12-4	TRBJ2-1	NA	TRBD2	CASSLRRGGSRGEQFF	TGTGCCAGCAGTTTAAGGCGGGGGGGCTCCCGCGGTGAGCAGTTCTTC
TRBV20-1	TRBJ2-7	few	NA	CSARGGAGGTEQYF	TGCAGTGCTAGAGGAGGCGCAGGTGGCACCGAGCAGTACTTC
TRBV29-1	TRBJ1-1	many	NA	CSVEEVLRPEAFF	TGCAGCGTTGAGGAGGTCCTGCGCCCTGAAGCTTTCTTT
TRBV30	TRBJ2-7	few	TRBD1	CAWSGTGPYEQYF	TGTGCCTGGAGTGGGACAGGGCCCTACGAGCAGTACTTC
TRBV20-1	TRBJ2-7	many	NA	CSASRARTYEQYF	TGCAGTGCTAGCCGAGCCCGGACCTACGAGCAGTACTTC